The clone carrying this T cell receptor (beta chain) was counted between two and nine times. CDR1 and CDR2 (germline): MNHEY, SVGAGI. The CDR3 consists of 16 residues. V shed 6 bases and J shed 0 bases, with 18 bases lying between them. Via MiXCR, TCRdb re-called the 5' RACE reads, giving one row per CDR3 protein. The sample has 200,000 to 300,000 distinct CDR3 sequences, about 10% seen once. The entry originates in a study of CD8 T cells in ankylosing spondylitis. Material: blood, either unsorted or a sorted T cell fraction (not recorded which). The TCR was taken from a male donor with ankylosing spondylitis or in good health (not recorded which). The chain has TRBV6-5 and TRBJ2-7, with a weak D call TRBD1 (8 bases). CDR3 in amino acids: CASSYTGGGSSYEQYF. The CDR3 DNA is TGTGCCAGCAGCTATACAGGGGGGGGGAGCTCCTACGAGCAGTACTTC.